Shown below are 20 T cell receptor beta chains from a single sample sequenced in a study of CD8+ T cells in alopecia areata. cDNA prepared by RNA extraction and subsequent reverse transcription served as the template for sequencing. Some clones are missing from TCRdb's copy, which holds only in-frame ones; the method was immunoSEQ multiplex PCR. The table shows about 140,000 clones, with about 88% occurring only once. Treatment of the sample: oral pan-JAK inhibitor, 5-10 mg twice daily. The input for sequencing was CD8+ T cells sorted from blood, taken at week 4, from a patient treated with tofacitinib. These receptors were collected from a human donor with alopecia areata.

The rearrangement joins TRBV6-5 to TRBJ2-7; no definite D call. CDR1 MNHEY and CDR2 SVGAGI come from the germline V gene. The CDR3 extends over 15 amino acids. Between the trimmed V and J ends, which lost 0 bases and 3 bases, there was a span of 12 bases. In DNA, the CDR3 is TGTGCCAGCAGTTACTCGACCCTGGCCAGCTACGAGCAGTACTTC. The encoded protein is CASSYSTLASYEQYF.

In its sample, this clone ranks as medium-sized. V usage is TRBV6-5 and J usage is TRBJ1-1; D gene ambiguous. This CDR3 comprises 13 residues. With 7 bases removed from V and 4 bases from J, the gap between germline ends came to 13 bases. Germline V CDR1 and CDR2: MNHEY, SVGAGI. CDR3 in amino acids: CASTIGIGTEAFF. The DNA for the CDR3 is TGTGCCAGCACAATAGGGATAGGCACTGAAGCTTTCTTT.

The rearrangement joins TRBV19 to TRBJ2-7; D assignment may be TRBD1 or TRBD2 (5 bases each). Trimming removed 6 bases from V and 3 bases from J, with 21 bases in between. Looked up from germline, CDR1 is LNHDA and CDR2 is SQIVND (reference sequence). The CDR3 extends over 16 amino acids. CDR3 sequence: CASSPPQTEGIYEQYF. The CDR3 DNA sequence: TGTGCCAGTAGCCCACCGCAGACAGAGGGGATCTACGAGCAGTACTTC.

V gene TRBV6-5 combines with J gene TRBJ2-2; D may be TRBD1 (5 bases). The V end was cut by 2 bases, the J end by 3 bases, with 10 bases between. The germline V gene encodes CDR1 MNHEY and CDR2 SVGAGI. The CDR3 contains 15 residues. CDR3 DNA sequence: TGTGCCAGCAGTTACGGACACGGCGACACCGGGGAGCTGTTTTTT. It encodes CASSYGHGDTGELFF.

CDR3 amino acids: CASSSGLNTDTQYF. Written as DNA, the CDR3 is TGCGCCAGCAGCTCAGGACTTAACACAGATACGCAGTATTTT. The rearrangement joins TRBV5-1 to TRBJ2-3; tentative D call: TRBD2 (5 bases). This CDR3 region has 14 residues. CDR1 SGHRS and CDR2 YFSETQ come from the germline V gene. The V gene lost 3 bases and the J gene lost 2 bases, with 10 bases spanning the gap.

The DNA for the CDR3 is TGCAGCGTTGATGGGGATTACGAGCAGTACTTC. This gives the protein CSVDGDYEQYF. The chain combines TRBV29-1 with TRBJ2-7, with D hard to call. CDR1 and CDR2 from the germline V gene are SQVTM and ANQGSEA. This CDR3 comprises 11 residues. Trimming stripped 3 bases from V and 4 bases from J, with 7 bases between.

Note on this clone: The same CDR3 is also encoded by other DNA sequences in this sample. The rearrangement joins TRBV7-9 to TRBJ2-2; D remains unclear. The germline V gene encodes CDR1 SEHNR and CDR2 FQNEAQ (reference sequence). The CDR3 spans 11 residues. Trimming left V 2 bases short and J 6 bases short, with 1 base between. The CDR3 DNA is TGTGCCAGCAGCTTATCCGGGGAGCTGTTTTTT. Protein: CASSLSGELFF.

This clone was found a few times. The chain is built from TRBV5-8 and TRBJ2-5; 12 positions match TRBD2. Per germline, CDR1 SGHTS and CDR2 YDEGEE. V lost 4 bases, J lost 5 bases, and 9 bases stayed unmatched. The CDR3 extends over 16 amino acids. Here the CDR3 DNA reads TGTGCCAGCAGCCTCGGACTAGCGGGACAAAGGGAGACCCAGTACTTC. Encoded protein: CASSLGLAGQRETQYF.

This chain uses TRBV25-1 with TRBJ2-7, with D perhaps matching TRBD2 (5 bases). This CDR3 is 13 amino acids long. The V end was cut by 5 bases, the J end by 4 bases, with 12 bases between. Germline values: CDR1 MGHDK, CDR2 SYGVNS. The CDR3 DNA follows: TGTGCCAGCAGTACCCCGGGGTGGTACGAGCAGTACTTC. Translating gives CASSTPGWYEQYF.

This clone occurred once. The gene calls are TRBV29-1 and TRBJ2-1; tentative D call: TRBD1 (5 bases). This CDR3 spans 14 amino acids. The germline CDR1 and CDR2 sequences are SQVTM and ANQGSEA. Trimming shortened V by 1 base and J by 8 bases, and 15 bases separated the two germline ends. The CDR3 loop is CSVEAVEPQDEQFF. CDR3 nucleotides: TGCAGCGTTGAAGCAGTGGAACCACAGGATGAGCAGTTCTTC.

The V gene is TRBV5-4, the J gene TRBJ2-3; 10 positions agree with TRBD2. Trimming at V came to 4 bases and at J to 2 bases, leaving 13 bases not matched to a gene. The length of the CDR3 is 18 residues. From germline, CDR1 is SGHNT and CDR2 YYREEE (reference sequence). CDR3 protein: CASSRNSGGAGITDTQYF. The CDR3 DNA sequence: TGTGCCAGCAGCCGGAACAGCGGGGGGGCTGGGATCACAGATACGCAGTATTTT.

Note on this clone: Other DNA sequences of this sample code for an identical CDR3. The V call is TRBV7-9, the J call TRBJ2-2, with D tentatively TRBD1 or TRBD2 (5 bases each). Per the germline V gene, CDR1 is SEHNR and CDR2 is FQNEAQ (reference sequence). V lost 1 base and J lost 5, with 5 bases in between. The CDR3 contains 13 residues. CDR3 bases: TGTGCCAGCAGCTTAGGGGGGACCGGGGAGCTGTTTTTT. This gives the protein CASSLGGTGELFF.

The chain links TRBV30 to TRBJ1-5; D not certain. The CDR3 contains 12 residues. The V gene's germline CDR1 is GTSNPN and CDR2 SVGIG (reference sequence). V gave up 2 bases and J gave up 1 base, with 3 bases separating them. CDR3 bases: TGTGCCTGGAGTATCAGCAATCAGCCCCAGCATTTT. Encoded protein: CAWSISNQPQHF.

V gene TRBV6-5 combines with J gene TRBJ2-3, with TRBD2 as a possible D gene (7 bases). The CDR3 has 15 amino acids. CDR1 MNHEY and CDR2 SVGAGI come from the germline V gene. Trimming removed 4 bases from V and 2 bases from J, with 13 bases in between. CDR3: CASSFRGGFTDTQYF. CDR3 DNA: TGTGCCAGCAGTTTCCGCGGGGGCTTCACAGATACGCAGTATTTT.

The chain joins TRBV5-1 to TRBJ2-1; possible D gene TRBD1, 5 bases. The germline CDR1 and CDR2 sequences are SGHRS and YFSETQ. V was clipped by 5 bases and J by 3 bases, with 21 bases between them. The CDR3 covers 17 residues. Written as DNA, the CDR3 is TGCGCCAGCAGTTATCACGCGGACATGGCTGACTACAATGAGCAGTTCTTC. Translation: CASSYHADMADYNEQFF.

The rearrangement joins TRBV30 to TRBJ2-3; TRBD1 agrees at 8 bases. The V gene end was trimmed by 2 bases and the J gene end by 6 bases; junction bases not matched to a gene: 10. This CDR3 comprises 15 residues. CDR1 GTSNPN and CDR2 SVGIG come from the germline V gene (reference sequence). CDR3 DNA sequence: TGTGCCTGGAGTCCGGGACAGGCCTTCGGGGATACGCAGTATTTT. Its translation is CAWSPGQAFGDTQYF.

The chain joins TRBV5-4 to TRBJ1-1; TRBD1 is a possible D gene (6 bases). The CDR3 covers 16 residues. Germline assignment: CDR1 SGHNT and CDR2 YYREEE (reference sequence). V was cut by 6 bases and J by 1 base, with 19 bases left in between. The CDR3 nucleotides are TGTGCCAGCACCATAACCCACGGGGGCGAGAACACTGAAGCTTTCTTT. Residues: CASTITHGGENTEAFF.

V gene TRBV7-9 combines with J gene TRBJ2-3; no clear D. CDR3 length: 12 amino acids. Germline V gives CDR1 SEHNR, CDR2 FQNEAQ (reference sequence). V dropped 5 bases and J dropped 0 bases, with 3 bases sitting between them. In DNA, the CDR3 is TGTGCCAGCAGCCCTAGCACAGATACGCAGTATTTT. This encodes CASSPSTDTQYF.

The V call is TRBV27, the J call TRBJ1-5, with unresolved D. The V and J ends lost 4 bases and 4 bases respectively, with 8 bases between them. Per the germline V gene, CDR1 is MNHEY and CDR2 is SMNVEV (reference sequence). The CDR3 sequence is 13 residues long. The DNA for the CDR3 is TGTGCCAGCAGTTGGACTCTTAATCAGCCCCAGCATTTT. Its protein is CASSWTLNQPQHF.

V and J are TRBV29-1 and TRBJ2-2; D might be TRBD1 or TRBD2, each matching 5 bases. The germline V gene encodes CDR1 SQVTM and CDR2 ANQGSEA. V was trimmed by 8 bases and J by 2 bases, leaving 18 bases between them. CDR3 size: 15 residues. CDR3 protein: CSCSLGTDNTGELFF. In DNA form, the CDR3 reads TGCAGCTGTTCGCTCGGGACCGACAACACCGGGGAGCTGTTTTTT.